The rows below give T cell receptor beta chains drawn from one sample of a study of shared clonotypes between healthy human individuals. Profiling relied on immunoSEQ multiplex PCR, and the TCRdb table lists in-frame clones only, not all of them. The sample consists of some 240,000 clones, just over 65% of them appearing once. The source material was memory CD4+ T cells sorted from blood. Receptor source: a man in his thirties or forties in good health. The CDR3 runs from the conserved cysteine through the conserved F or W. The order of the fields is clone size, V gene, J gene, D gene, CDR3 DNA, CDR3 protein. The D gene is left open where the match is weak. The listing skips clone size in some rows; elsewhere it reads once, few, many or a size class.

.	TRBV6-1	TRBJ2-2	.	TGTGCCAGCAGTGAAGCGCGAGGGACGAACACCGGGGAGCTGTTTTTT	CASSEARGTNTGELFF
.	TRBV15	TRBJ2-1	.	TGTGCCACCAGTTACGGTTTCTATGAGCAGTTCTTC	CATSYGFYEQFF
.	TRBV10-2	TRBJ1-5	.	TGCGCCAGCAGTGAGGGATATAGCAATCAGCCCCAGCATTTT	CASSEGYSNQPQHF
.	TRBV11-1	TRBJ2-5	.	TGTGCCAGTGGAAGGGTCGAGACCCAGTACTTC	CASGRVETQYF
.	TRBV6-5	TRBJ2-5	.	TGTGCCAGCAGTGAAGGATTCCAGGTGGAGACCCAGTACTTC	CASSEGFQVETQYF
few	TRBV2	TRBJ2-7	TRBD1	TGTGCCAGCAGATTGGGACAGGGGTCTGACGAGCAGTACTTC	CASRLGQGSDEQYF
few	TRBV14	TRBJ2-7	.	TGTGCCAGCAGACATTCCTACGAGCAGTACTTC	CASRHSYEQYF
.	TRBV6-5	TRBJ1-1	.	TGTGCCAGCAGTCCCCGTCGTAGTTACACTGAAGCTTTCTTT	CASSPRRSYTEAFF
.	TRBV9	TRBJ2-5	TRBD1	TGTGCCAGCAGCAAAGAAGGACAGGGCAGAGAGACCCAGTACTTC	CASSKEGQGRETQYF
.	TRBV5-1	TRBJ2-3	.	TGCGCCAGCAGCCGGGACTGGAGGGACACAGATACGCAGTATTTT	CASSRDWRDTDTQYF
.	TRBV28	TRBJ2-3	.	TGTGCCAGCAGGTGGGAGAGTGCAGATACGCAGTATTTT	CASRWESADTQYF
.	TRBV7-9	TRBJ2-6	.	TGTGCCAGCAGCTTACAGGACAGCGGATCTGGGGCCAACGTCCTGACTTTC	CASSLQDSGSGANVLTF
.	TRBV5-1	TRBJ2-1	.	TGCGCCAGCAGCTTCGATGAGGGGGAGCAGTTCTTC	CASSFDEGEQFF
.	TRBV7-7	TRBJ2-3	TRBD1	TGTGCTAGCAGTCAGACAGGGATGGGAGATACGCAGTATTTT	CASSQTGMGDTQYF
.	TRBV7-9	TRBJ2-7	.	TGTGCCAGCAGCTTAGCCAGGGGATACTACGAGCAGTACTTC	CASSLARGYYEQYF
.	TRBV5-1	TRBJ2-5	.	TGCGCCAGCAGCTTGTCCGGCACCGAGACCCAGTACTTC	CASSLSGTETQYF
many	TRBV6-5	TRBJ1-5	.	TGTGCCAGCAGACAAAGGGTCTATAGCAATCAGCCCCAGCATTTT	CASRQRVYSNQPQHF
.	TRBV7-9	TRBJ2-1	TRBD2	TGTGCCAGCAGCCCCAATCGGGGGGGAGTGGAGAATGAGCAGTTCTTC	CASSPNRGGVENEQFF
many	TRBV5-1	TRBJ2-2	.	TGCGCCAGCAGCTTGCATCAGGGGCTAACGAACACCGGGGAGCTGTTTTTT	CASSLHQGLTNTGELFF
few	TRBV7-9	TRBJ2-7	.	TGTGCCGGTGGTGTGGCTCCCTACGAGCAGTACTTC	CAGGVAPYEQYF
few	TRBV29-1	TRBJ2-7	.	TGCAGCGTTGGAGGGATAAGGTGGGGCGAGCAGTACTTC	CSVGGIRWGEQYF
.	TRBV5-5	TRBJ2-3	.	TGTGCCAGCAGCCCCGCTAGCACAGATACGCAGTATTTT	CASSPASTDTQYF
.	TRBV9	TRBJ2-7	TRBD2	TGTGCCAGCAGCGGCTCCTTAGCGGGAGAGCAGTACTTC	CASSGSLAGEQYF
.	TRBV5-1	TRBJ2-2	.	TGCGCCAGCAGCTTGGCTGGAAAGTCGAACACCGGGGAGCTGTTTTTT	CASSLAGKSNTGELFF
.	TRBV5-4	TRBJ2-6	TRBD1	TGTGCCAGCAGCTTGGCCGGGACAGGGACCCTCTCTGGGGCCAACGTCCTGACTTTC	CASSLAGTGTLSGANVLTF
.	TRBV7-8	TRBJ2-5	.	TGTGCCAGCAGCACCCGGACGACCGATGGGACCCAGTACTTC	CASSTRTTDGTQYF
.	TRBV19	TRBJ1-5	TRBD1	TGTGCCAGTAGGGGGATTCGACAGGGGAACAATCAGCCCCAGCATTTT	CASRGIRQGNNQPQHF
few	TRBV4-3	TRBJ2-2	TRBD2	TGCGCCAGCAGCCGGGACTACCAAAACACCGGGGAGCTGTTTTTT	CASSRDYQNTGELFF